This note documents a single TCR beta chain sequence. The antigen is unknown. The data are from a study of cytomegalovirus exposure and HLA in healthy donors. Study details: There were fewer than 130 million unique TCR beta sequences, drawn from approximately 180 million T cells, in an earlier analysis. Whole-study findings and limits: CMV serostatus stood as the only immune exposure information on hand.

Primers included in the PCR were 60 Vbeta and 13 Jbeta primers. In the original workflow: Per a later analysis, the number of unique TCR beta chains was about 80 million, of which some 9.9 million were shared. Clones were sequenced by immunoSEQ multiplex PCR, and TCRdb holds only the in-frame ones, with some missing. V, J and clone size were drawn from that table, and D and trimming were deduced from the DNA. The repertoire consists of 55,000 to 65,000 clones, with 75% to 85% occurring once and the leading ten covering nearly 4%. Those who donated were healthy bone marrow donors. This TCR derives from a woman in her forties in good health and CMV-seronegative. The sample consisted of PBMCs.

In DNA form, the CDR3 reads TGTGCCAGTAGTCCACAGGGGTTGGAGACCCAGTACTTC. It is translated as CASSPQGLETQYF. The chain carries TRBV19 and TRBJ2-5; 7 bases are a match to TRBD1. V gave up 5 bases and J gave up 5 bases; unmatched junction bases: 5. There are 13 residues in the CDR3. The germline V gene has CDR1 LNHDA and CDR2 SQIVND (reference sequence).